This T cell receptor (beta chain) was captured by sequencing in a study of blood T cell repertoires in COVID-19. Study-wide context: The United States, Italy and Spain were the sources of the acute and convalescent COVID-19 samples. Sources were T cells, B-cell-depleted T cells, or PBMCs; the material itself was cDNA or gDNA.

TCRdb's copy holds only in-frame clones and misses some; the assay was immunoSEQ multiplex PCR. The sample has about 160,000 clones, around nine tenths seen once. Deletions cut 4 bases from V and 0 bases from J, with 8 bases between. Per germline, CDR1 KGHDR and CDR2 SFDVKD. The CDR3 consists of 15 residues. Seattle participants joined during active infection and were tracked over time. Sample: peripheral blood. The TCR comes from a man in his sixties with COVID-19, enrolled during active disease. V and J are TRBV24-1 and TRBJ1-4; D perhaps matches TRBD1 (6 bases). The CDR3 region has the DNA TGTGCCACCAGTGAGAGGGGGACAACTAATGAAAAACTGTTTTTT. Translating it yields CATSERGTTNEKLFF.